This record looks at one TCR beta chain sequence and its context. Measured with immunoSEQ multiplex PCR; TCRdb has only the in-frame clones, and not every one. The table has 85,000 to 90,000 clones, approximately 95% seen once. This sample was taken from a study of T cell changes during pregnancy in multiple sclerosis. This receptor was obtained from a female donor in good health, enrolled as a control in a pregnancy study. The starting material was peripheral blood, obtained after pregnancy.

The CDR3 protein is CASSTGTSIETEQFF. The CDR3 DNA follows: TGCGCCAGCAGCACCGGGACTAGCATTGAAACGGAGCAGTTCTTC. V gene TRBV5-1 combines with J gene TRBJ2-1; 9 bases are a match to TRBD2. CDR3 size: 15 residues. The junction had 12 bases not matched to a gene; V was cut back by 4 bases and J by 10 bases. In germline, CDR1 is SGHRS, CDR2 YFSETQ.